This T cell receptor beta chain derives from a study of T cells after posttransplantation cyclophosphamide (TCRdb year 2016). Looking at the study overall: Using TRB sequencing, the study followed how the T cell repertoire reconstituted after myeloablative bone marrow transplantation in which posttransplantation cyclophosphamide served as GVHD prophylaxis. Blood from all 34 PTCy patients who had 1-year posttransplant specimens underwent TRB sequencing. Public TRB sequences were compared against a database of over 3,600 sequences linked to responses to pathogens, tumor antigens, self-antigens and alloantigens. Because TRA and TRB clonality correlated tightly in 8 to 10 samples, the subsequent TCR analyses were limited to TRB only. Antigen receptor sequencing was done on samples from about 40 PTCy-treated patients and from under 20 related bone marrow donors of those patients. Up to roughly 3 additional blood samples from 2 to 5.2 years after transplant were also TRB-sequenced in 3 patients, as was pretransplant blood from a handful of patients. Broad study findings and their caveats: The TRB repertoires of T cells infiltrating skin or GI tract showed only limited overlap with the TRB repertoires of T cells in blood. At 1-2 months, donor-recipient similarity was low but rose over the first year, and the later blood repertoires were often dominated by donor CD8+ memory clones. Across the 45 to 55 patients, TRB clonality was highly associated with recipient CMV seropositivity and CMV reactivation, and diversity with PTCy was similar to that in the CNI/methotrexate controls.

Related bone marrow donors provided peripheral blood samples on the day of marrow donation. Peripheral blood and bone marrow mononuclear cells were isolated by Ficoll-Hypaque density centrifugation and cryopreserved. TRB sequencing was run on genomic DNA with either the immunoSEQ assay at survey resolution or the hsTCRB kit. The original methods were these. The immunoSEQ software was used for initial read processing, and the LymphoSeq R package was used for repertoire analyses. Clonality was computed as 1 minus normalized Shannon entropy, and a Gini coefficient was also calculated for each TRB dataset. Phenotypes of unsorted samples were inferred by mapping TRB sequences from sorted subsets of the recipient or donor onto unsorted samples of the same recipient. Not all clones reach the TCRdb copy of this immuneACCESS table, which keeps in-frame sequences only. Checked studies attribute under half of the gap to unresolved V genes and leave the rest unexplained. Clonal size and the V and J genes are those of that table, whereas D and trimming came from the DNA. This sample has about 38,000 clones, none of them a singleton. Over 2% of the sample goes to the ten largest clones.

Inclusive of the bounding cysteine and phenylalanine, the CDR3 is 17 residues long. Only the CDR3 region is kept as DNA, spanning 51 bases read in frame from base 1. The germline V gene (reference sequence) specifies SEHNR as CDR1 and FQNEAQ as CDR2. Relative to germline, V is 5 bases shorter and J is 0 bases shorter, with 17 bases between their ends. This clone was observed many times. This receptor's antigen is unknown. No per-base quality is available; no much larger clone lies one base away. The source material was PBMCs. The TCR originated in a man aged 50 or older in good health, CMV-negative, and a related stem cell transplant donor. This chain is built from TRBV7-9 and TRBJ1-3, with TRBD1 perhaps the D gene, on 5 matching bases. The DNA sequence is TGTGCCAGCAGCCAGAGCGGCGGGGGAAACTCTGGAAACACCATATATTTT. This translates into CASSQSGGGNSGNTIYF.